These 15 T cell receptor beta chains came from one sample sequenced in a study of blood T cell repertoires in COVID-19. Some clones are missing from TCRdb's copy, which holds only in-frame ones; the method was immunoSEQ multiplex PCR. There are about 20,000 clones in the sample; roughly 78% occur only once, and around three fifths lies in the top ten. The sequenced sample consisted of peripheral blood. Every receptor here comes from an elderly man with acute or convalescent COVID-19.

This chain joins TRBV11-3 and TRBJ2-1; maybe TRBD2 (5 bases). Germline values: CDR1 SGHNT, CDR2 YENEEA. The germline V and J ends were trimmed by 1 base and 0 bases, with 10 bases remaining between them. CDR3 size: 16 residues. This CDR3 reads CASSLGPADSYNEQFF. Written as DNA, the CDR3 is TGTGCCAGCAGCTTAGGGCCAGCGGACTCCTACAATGAGCAGTTCTTC.

The J gene is TRBJ1-2, the V gene TRBV5-4, with no clear D. Germline lookup yields CDR1 SGHNT and CDR2 YYREEE (reference sequence). CDR3 size: 14 residues. V dropped 1 base and J dropped 7 bases, with 14 bases sitting between them. The CDR3 DNA follows: TGTGCCAGCAGCTTGAGTAGTAGGGAGAGTGGCTACACCTTC. The encoded protein is CASSLSSRESGYTF.

The chain links TRBV27 to TRBJ2-5; weak D call: TRBD1 (5 bases). Germline assignment: CDR1 MNHEY and CDR2 SMNVEV (reference sequence). The CDR3 sequence is 13 residues long. Trimming took off 6 bases at V and 1 base at J, with 9 bases between the two ends. The CDR3 region is CASSDRTQETQYF. CDR3 DNA: TGTGCCAGCAGCGACAGAACCCAAGAGACCCAGTACTTC.

This clone came up once. V and J are TRBV6-1 and TRBJ1-5, with D tentatively TRBD1 (5 bases). This CDR3 is 15 amino acids long. Per germline, CDR1 MNHNS and CDR2 SASEGT. The V end was cut by 1 base, the J end by 4 bases, with 11 bases between. The CDR3 here is CASSEEQVLNQPQHF. In DNA form, the CDR3 reads TGTGCCAGCAGTGAAGAACAGGTCCTTAATCAGCCCCAGCATTTT.

The V gene is TRBV6-5, the J gene TRBJ1-2; D possibly corresponds to TRBD1 (6 bases). Germline CDR1 is MNHEY and CDR2 is SVGAGI. V was cut by 0 bases and J by 6 bases, with 14 bases left in between. The CDR3 is 15 amino acids. The CDR3 DNA reads as TGTGCCAGCAGTTACTCGGCAGGGGAGAGGGATGGCTACACCTTC. Protein product: CASSYSAGERDGYTF.

The rearrangement uses TRBV7-2 and TRBJ2-7; D gene uncertain. Germline V lookup: CDR1 SGHTA, CDR2 FQGNSA. The germline V and J ends were trimmed by 0 bases and 2 bases, with 11 bases remaining between them. This CDR3 has 15 amino acids. The CDR3 reads CASSLASSLTYEQYF. CDR3 nucleotides: TGTGCCAGCAGCTTAGCGTCTTCCCTTACCTACGAGCAGTACTTC.

This chain uses TRBV5-1 with TRBJ2-2; 11 bases match TRBD1. CDR3 length: 17 amino acids. Trimming removed 3 bases from V and 2 bases from J; junction bases left unmatched: 6. Germline lookup yields CDR1 SGHRS and CDR2 YFSETQ. Written as DNA, the CDR3 is TGCGCCAGCAGCTCTGGGACAGGGGGAACTAACACCGGGGAGCTGTTTTTT. Translating it yields CASSSGTGGTNTGELFF.

The rearrangement uses TRBV14 and TRBJ1-6, with D perhaps TRBD1 (5 bases). Looked up from germline, CDR1 is SGHDN and CDR2 is FVKESK. With 4 bases removed from V and 7 bases from J, the gap between germline ends came to 17 bases. The CDR3 sequence is 16 residues long. CDR3 nucleotides: TGTGCCAGCAGCCCGATAAGGGGAAATAGGAATTCACCCCTCCACTTT. This codes for CASSPIRGNRNSPLHF.

In its sample, this clone was seen a few times. This chain links TRBV5-1 with TRBJ1-1, with 9 positions matching TRBD1. The J segment lost 11 bases and the V segment lost 4 bases, leaving 15 bases of the junction unmatched. The length of the CDR3 is 15 residues. CDR1 and CDR2 (germline): SGHRS, YFSETQ. DNA of the CDR3: TGCGCCAGCAGCCGGGGGACCGGGACAGGGAGTGTGGCTTTCTTT. Translation gives CASSRGTGTGSVAFF.

The rearrangement joins TRBV7-9 to TRBJ2-3; 7 nucleotides align to TRBD2. The CDR3 runs 18 residues. V was clipped by 2 bases and J by 0 bases; unmatched bases: 11. Germline V lookup: CDR1 SEHNR, CDR2 FQNEAQ (reference sequence). CDR3 amino acids: CASSLRSMASGSTDTQYF. CDR3 coding DNA: TGTGCCAGCAGCTTACGGAGTATGGCTAGCGGTAGCACAGATACGCAGTATTTT. The full variable domain, in which reference TRBV7-9 and TRBJ2-3 provide the parts outside the CDR3, is DTGVSQNPRHKITKRGQNVTFRCDPISEHNRLYWYRQTLGQGPEFLTYFQNEAQLEKSRLLSDRFSAERPKGSFSTLEIQRTEQGDSAMYLCASSLRSMASGSTDTQYFGPGTRLTVL.

This chain links TRBV6-5 with TRBJ1-3, with D hard to call. Trimming removed 2 bases at V and 2 bases at J, with 7 bases between. The CDR3 consists of 14 residues. Germline CDR1 is MNHEY and CDR2 is SVGAGI. CDR3 in amino acids: CASSYRGAGNTIYF. CDR3 nucleotides: TGTGCCAGCAGTTACCGGGGAGCTGGAAACACCATATATTTT.

V usage is TRBV24-1 and J usage is TRBJ2-3; D is possibly TRBD2 (6 bases). Germline-derived CDR1 and CDR2 are KGHDR and SFDVKD. Trimming took off 0 bases at V and 1 base at J, with 13 bases between the two ends. This CDR3 is 17 amino acids long. CDR3 residues: CATSDLLPGAGTDTQYF. The CDR3 DNA reads as TGTGCCACCAGTGATTTGTTACCGGGAGCGGGCACAGATACGCAGTATTTT.

This clone appeared many times. Other DNA sequences from this sample encode an identical CDR3 as well. The chain joins TRBV19 to TRBJ1-5, with D possibly TRBD1 on 5 matching bases. The germline V gene has CDR1 LNHDA and CDR2 SQIVND (reference sequence). The V end lost 3 bases, the J end lost 2 bases, and 8 bases lay between the germline ends. This CDR3 comprises 14 residues. CDR3 region: CASSIQGGNQPQHF. The CDR3 DNA sequence: TGTGCCAGTAGTATTCAGGGCGGCAATCAGCCCCAGCATTTT.

The rearrangement uses TRBV4-1 and TRBJ2-1; 8 bases are a match to TRBD1. The germline gives CDR1 MGHRA, CDR2 YSYEKL. The CDR3 contains 14 residues. V lost 3 bases and J lost 7; bases outside the gene matches: 5. The CDR3 DNA reads as TGCGCCAGCAGCCAGACAGGGGTGAGGAATGAGCAGTTCTTC. This sequence encodes CASSQTGVRNEQFF.

V usage is TRBV5-1 and J usage is TRBJ1-4, with a weak D call TRBD1 (6 bases). Germline loops: CDR1 SGHRS, CDR2 YFSETQ. V was shortened by 0 bases and J by 5 bases, with 11 bases between the two germline ends. There are 15 residues in the CDR3. The CDR3 here is CASSLAVTGNEKLFF. CDR3 nucleotides: TGCGCCAGCAGCTTGGCCGTCACAGGGAATGAAAAACTGTTTTTT.